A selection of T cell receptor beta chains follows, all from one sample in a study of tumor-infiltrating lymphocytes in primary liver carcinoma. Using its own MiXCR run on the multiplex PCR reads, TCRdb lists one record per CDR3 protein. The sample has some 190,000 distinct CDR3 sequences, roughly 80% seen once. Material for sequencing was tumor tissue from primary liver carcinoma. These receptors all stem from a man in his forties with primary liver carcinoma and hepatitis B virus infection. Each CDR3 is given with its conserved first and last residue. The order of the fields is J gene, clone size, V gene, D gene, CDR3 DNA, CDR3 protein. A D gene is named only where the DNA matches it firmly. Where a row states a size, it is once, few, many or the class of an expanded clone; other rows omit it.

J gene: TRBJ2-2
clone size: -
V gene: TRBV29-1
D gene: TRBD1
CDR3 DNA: TGCAGCGTTATAGGACAGGGGAATCACACCGGGGAGCTGTTTTTT
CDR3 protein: CSVIGQGNHTGELFF

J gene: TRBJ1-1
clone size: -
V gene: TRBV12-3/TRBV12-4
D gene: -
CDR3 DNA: TGTGCCAGCAGCTCTTCCGATGAGAACACTGAAACTTTCTTT
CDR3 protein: CASSSSDENTETFF

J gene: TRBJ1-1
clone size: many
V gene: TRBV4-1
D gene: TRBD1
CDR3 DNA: TGCGCCAGCAGCCTCGGGACAGGGGCCCTGAACACTGAAGCTTTCTTT
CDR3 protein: CASSLGTGALNTEAFF

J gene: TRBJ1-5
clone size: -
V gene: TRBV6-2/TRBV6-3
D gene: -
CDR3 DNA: TGTGCCAGCAGTGACAGCCGTGATCAGCCTCAGCTTTTT
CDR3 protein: CASSDSRDQPQLF

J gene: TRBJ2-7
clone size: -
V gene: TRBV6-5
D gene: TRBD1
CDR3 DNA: TGTGCGAGCAGTTCCCCACCGGGACAGGGGTATTACGAGCAGTACTTC
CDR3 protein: CASSSPPGQGYYEQYF

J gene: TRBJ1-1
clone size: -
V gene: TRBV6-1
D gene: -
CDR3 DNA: TGTCCCAGTAGTGGGTGGGACACTGAAGCTTTCTTT
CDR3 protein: CPSSGWDTEAFF

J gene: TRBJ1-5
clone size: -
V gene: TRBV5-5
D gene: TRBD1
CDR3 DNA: TGTGCCAGCATCAGTGAGGGGGCAGGTCAGCCCCAGCATTTT
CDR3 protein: CASISEGAGQPQHF

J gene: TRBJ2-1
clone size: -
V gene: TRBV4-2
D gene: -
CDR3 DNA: TGTGCCAGCGGCCAAGATGCGTCCTACAATGAGCAGTTCTTC
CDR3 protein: CASGQDASYNEQFF

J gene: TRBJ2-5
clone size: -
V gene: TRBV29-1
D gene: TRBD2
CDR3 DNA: TGCAGCGCTTGGACTAGCAGGAGTTGGGCAGAGACCCAGTACTTC
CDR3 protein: CSAWTSRSWAETQYF

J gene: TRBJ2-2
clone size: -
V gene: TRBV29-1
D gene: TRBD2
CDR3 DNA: TGCAGCCTTGGACTAGTGAACACCGGAGAGCTGTTTTTT
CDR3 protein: CSLGLVNTGELFF

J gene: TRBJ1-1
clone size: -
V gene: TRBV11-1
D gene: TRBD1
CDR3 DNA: TGTGCCGGCACCGGGACAGACTTGAACACTGAAACTTACTTT
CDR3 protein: CAGTGTDLNTETYF

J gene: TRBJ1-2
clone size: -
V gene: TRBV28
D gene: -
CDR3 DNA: TGTGCCAGCAGTTTGGAACGGGCTTATGGCTACACATTC
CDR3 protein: CASSLERAYGYTF

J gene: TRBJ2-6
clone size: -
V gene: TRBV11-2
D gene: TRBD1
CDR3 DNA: TGTGCCAACAACATGGGGGGAGACAGGGGCATTTCCCTCTCTGGGGCCAATGTCCTGACTTTC
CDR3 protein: CANNMGGDRGISLSGANVLTF

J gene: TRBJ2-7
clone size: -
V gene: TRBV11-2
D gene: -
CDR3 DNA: TGTGCAAGCAGCTCTAACATGAACTCCTACGAGCATTACTTC
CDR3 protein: CASSSNMNSYEHYF

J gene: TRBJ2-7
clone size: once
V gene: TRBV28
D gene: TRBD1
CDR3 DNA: TGTGCCAGTAGCCCTCTCGGGACAGGGGACCCTTACGTGCAGTACTTC
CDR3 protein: CASSPLGTGDPYVQYF

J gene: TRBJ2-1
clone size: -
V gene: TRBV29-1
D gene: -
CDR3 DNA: TGCAGCGTTGCGGAGACCACGAACGTCAATGAGCACTTCTTC
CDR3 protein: CSVAETTNVNEHFF

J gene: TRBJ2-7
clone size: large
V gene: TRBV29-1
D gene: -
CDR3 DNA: TGCAGCGCGGGTTGGGGTAATCACGAGCAGTACTTC
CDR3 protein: CSAGWGNHEQYF

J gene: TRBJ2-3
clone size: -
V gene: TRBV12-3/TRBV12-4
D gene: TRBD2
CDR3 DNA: TGTGCCAGTAGTTCCCCAACTAGCGGGAGCAATACAGATACGCAGTATTTT
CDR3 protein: CASSSPTSGSNTDTQYF

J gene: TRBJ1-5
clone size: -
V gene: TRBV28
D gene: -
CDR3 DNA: TGCGCCAGCAGGGCCGGGGATAGCAATCAGTCCCAGCACTTT
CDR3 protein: CASRAGDSNQSQHF

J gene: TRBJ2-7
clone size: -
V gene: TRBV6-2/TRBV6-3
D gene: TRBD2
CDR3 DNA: TGTACAAGCAGTCAGACCGGGACTAGCGTCGAGCAGTACTTC
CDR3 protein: CTSSQTGTSVEQYF

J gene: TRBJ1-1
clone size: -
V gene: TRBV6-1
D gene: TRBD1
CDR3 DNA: TGTGCCAGCAGCACAACCACAGGGGGGACTGAAGCTTTCTTT
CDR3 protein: CASSTTTGGTEAFF

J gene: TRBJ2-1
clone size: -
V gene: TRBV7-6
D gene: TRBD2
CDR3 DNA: TGTGCCAGTAGCCCTAGCGGGACTGGCGACAATGAGCAGTTCTTC
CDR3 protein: CASSPSGTGDNEQFF

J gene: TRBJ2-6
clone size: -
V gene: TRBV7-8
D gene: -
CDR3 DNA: TGTGCCAACAACTCTACGATAACGCGCTCTGGGGCCAACGTCCTGACTTTC
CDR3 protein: CANNSTITRSGANVLTF

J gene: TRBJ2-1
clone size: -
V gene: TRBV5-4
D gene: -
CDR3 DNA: TGTGCCAGCAGCCTCAGTCCCAACATTGAGCAGTTCTTC
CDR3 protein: CASSLSPNIEQFF

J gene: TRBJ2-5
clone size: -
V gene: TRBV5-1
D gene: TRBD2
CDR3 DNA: TGCGCCAACAGCTTGTCAAGCGGGAGTGGCCATGAGACCCAGTACTTC
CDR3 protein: CANSLSSGSGHETQYF

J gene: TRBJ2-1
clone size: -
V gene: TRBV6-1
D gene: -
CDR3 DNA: TGTGCCGGCAGTGCAGGGGAATCCCACAATGAGCAGTTCTTC
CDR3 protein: CAGSAGESHNEQFF

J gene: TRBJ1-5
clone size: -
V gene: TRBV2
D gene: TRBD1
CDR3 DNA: TGTGCCAGCAGCGGGGACAGGGTGAGCAATCAGCCCCAGCATTTT
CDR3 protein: CASSGDRVSNQPQHF

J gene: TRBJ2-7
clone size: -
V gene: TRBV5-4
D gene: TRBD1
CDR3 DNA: TGTGCCAGCAGCCCAACCAGGACAGGGATCAACGAGAATTACTTC
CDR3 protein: CASSPTRTGINENYF

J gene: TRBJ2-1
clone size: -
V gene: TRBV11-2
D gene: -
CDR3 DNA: TGTCCCAGTAGCTTCACAGGCGTCAATGAGCAGTTCTTC
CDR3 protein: CPSSFTGVNEQFF

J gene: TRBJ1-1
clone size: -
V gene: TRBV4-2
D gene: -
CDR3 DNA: TGTACCAGCACCCAAGATCGGGGGAACACTGAAGCTTTCTTT
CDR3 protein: CTSTQDRGNTEAFF

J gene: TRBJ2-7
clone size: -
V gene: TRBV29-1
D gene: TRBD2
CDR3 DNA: TGCAGCGTTGGACTAGCGGGAGTGTTTTACAATGAGCAGTACTTC
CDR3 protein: CSVGLAGVFYNEQYF

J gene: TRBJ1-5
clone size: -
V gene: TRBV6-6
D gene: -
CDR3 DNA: TGTGACAGCAGTTACGGGCGTTATAGCAATCAACCCCAGCATTTT
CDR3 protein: CDSSYGRYSNQPQHF

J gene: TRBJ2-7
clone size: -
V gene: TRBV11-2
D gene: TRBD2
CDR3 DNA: TGTCCCAGCAGTTCGTTAGCGGGAGCGAGCCTCGAGCAGTACTTC
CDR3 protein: CPSSSLAGASLEQYF

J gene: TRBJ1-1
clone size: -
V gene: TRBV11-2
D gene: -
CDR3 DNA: TGTGCCGTCAGCTTAGATCCTAACACTGTAGCTTTCTTT
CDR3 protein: CAVSLDPNTVAFF

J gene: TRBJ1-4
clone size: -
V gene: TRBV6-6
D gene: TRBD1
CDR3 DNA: TGTGCCAACAGTAACCGGGACAGGGGGCGAGGCGAAAACATGTTTTTT
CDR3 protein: CANSNRDRGRGENMFF

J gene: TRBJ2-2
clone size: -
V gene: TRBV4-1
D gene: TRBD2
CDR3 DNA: TGCACCAGCAGCCAAGAGGGGACTTTAGCGGTCCGAGCGGGAGACACCGGGGAGCTGTTTTTT
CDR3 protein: CTSSQEGTLAVRAGDTGELFF

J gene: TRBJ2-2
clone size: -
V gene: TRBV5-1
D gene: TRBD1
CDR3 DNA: TGCGCCAGCAGCGCTACAGGGGACACCGGGGAGCAGTTTTTT
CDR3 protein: CASSATGDTGEQFF

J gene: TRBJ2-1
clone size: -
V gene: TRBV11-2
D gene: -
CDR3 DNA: TGTGCCATCAGCTTTGACGGGAAGCAGTTCTTC
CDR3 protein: CAISFDGKQFF

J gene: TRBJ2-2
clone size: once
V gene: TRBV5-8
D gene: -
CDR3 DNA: TGTGGCAGCAGCTCAGCCCTTAATACCGGGGAGCTGTTTTTT
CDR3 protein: CGSSSALNTGELFF

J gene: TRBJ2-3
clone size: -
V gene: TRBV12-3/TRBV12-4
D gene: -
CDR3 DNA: TGTGTCAGCAGTCCACTTTGGAGTGATACGCAGTATTTT
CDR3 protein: CVSSPLWSDTQYF

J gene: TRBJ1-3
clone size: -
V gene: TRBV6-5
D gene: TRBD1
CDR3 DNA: TGTGCCAGCGAACAGGGGGATGGAAACACCATATATTTT
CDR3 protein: CASEQGDGNTIYF

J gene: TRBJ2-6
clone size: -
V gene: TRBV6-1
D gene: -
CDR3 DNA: TGTGCCAGAAGTGAAGGAGTGGATGGGGCCAACGTCCTGACTTTC
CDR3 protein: CARSEGVDGANVLTF